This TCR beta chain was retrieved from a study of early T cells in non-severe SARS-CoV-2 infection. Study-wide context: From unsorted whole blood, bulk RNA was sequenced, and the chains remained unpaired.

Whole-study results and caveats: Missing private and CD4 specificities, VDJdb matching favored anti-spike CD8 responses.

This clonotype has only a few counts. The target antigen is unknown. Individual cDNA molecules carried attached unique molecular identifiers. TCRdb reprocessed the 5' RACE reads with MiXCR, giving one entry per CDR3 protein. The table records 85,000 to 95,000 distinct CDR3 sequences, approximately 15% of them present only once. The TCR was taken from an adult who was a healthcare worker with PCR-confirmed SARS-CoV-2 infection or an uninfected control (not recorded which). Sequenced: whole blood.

CDR3 nucleotides: TGCAGCGTCGGGGGAAATAGCAATCAGCCCCAGCATTTT. Translated: CSVGGNSNQPQHF. The rearrangement links TRBV29-1 to TRBJ1-5; the D gene is possibly TRBD1 (5 bases). V lost 6 bases to trimming and J lost 0 bases, with 9 bases between them. The CDR3 has 13 amino acids. Per germline, CDR1 SQVTM and CDR2 ANQGSEA.